This TCR beta chain was profiled in a study of T cell responses to AZD1222 COVID-19 vaccine. Notes on the study in general: Possibly, clonal diversity was underestimated; donors were largely white British and included more females. Elevations in Spike-specific TCR breadth and depth followed administration of two AZD1222 doses.

For this clone: Its antigen is not identified.

Sequenced by immunoSEQ multiplex PCR; TCRdb stores in-frame clones only, minus some. This sample yields some 120,000 clones, of which about 86% are seen a single time; roughly 12% belongs to the top ten. This material consisted of peripheral blood, taken on day 0 of AZD1222 vaccination. The clonotype originates from an adult in good health.

The CDR3 loop reads CASSQGARQGGANTEAFF. The CDR3 DNA reads TGTGCCAGCAGCCAAGGAGCGAGACAGGGAGGCGCGAACACTGAAGCTTTCTTT. This chain joins TRBV4-2 and TRBJ1-1; 7 bases are a match to TRBD1. The V gene end was trimmed by 1 base and the J gene end by 1 base; junction bases not matched to a gene: 12. Germline V CDR1 and CDR2: LGHNA, YNFKEQ. The CDR3 runs 18 residues.